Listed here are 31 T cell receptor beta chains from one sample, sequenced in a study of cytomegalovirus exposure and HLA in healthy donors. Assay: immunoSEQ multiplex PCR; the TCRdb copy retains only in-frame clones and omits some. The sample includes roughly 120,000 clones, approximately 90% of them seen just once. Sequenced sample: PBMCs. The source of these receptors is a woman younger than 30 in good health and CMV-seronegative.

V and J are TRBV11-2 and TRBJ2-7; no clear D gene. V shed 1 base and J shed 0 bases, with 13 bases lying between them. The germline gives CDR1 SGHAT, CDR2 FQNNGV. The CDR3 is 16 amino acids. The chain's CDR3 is CASSLGSPLSSYEQYF. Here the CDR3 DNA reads TGTGCCAGCAGCTTAGGGAGCCCCCTTAGCTCCTACGAGCAGTACTTC.

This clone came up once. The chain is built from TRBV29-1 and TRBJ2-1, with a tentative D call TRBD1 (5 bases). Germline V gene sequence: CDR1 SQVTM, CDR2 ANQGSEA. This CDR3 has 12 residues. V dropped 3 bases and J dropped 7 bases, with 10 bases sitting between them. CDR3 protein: CSVEGRANEQFF. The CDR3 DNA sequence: TGCAGCGTTGAGGGCAGGGCAAATGAGCAGTTCTTC.

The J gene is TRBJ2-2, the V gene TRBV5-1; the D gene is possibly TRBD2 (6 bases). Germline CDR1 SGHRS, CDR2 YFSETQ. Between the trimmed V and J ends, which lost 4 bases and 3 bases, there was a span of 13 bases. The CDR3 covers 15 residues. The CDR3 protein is CASSKSGGYTGELFF. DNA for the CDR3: TGCGCCAGCAGCAAATCCGGGGGATACACCGGGGAGCTGTTTTTT. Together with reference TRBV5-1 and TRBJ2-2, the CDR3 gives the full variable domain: KAGVTQTPRYLIKTRGQQVTLSCSPISGHRSVSWYQQTPGQGLQFLFEYFSETQRNKGNFPGRFSGRQFSNSRSEMNVSTLELGDSALYLCASSKSGGYTGELFFGEGSRLTVL.

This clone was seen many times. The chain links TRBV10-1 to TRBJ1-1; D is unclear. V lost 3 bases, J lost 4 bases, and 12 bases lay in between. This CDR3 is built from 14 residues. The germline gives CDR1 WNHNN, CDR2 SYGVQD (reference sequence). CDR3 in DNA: TGCGCCAGCAGTGACGAAGGGAGGAGCACTGAAGCTTTCTTT. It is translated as CASSDEGRSTEAFF.

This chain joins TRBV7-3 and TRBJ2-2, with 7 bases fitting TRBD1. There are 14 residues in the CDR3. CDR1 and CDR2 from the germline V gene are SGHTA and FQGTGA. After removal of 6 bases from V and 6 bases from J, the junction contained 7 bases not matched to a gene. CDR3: CASSSSQGAGELFF. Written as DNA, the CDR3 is TGTGCCAGCAGTTCCTCGCAGGGGGCCGGGGAGCTGTTTTTT. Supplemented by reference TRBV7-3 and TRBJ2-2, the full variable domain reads GAGVSQTPSNKVTEKGKYVELRCDPISGHTALYWYRQSLGQGPEFLIYFQGTGAADDSGLPNDRFFAVRPEGSVSTLKIQRTERGDSAVYLCASSSSQGAGELFFGEGSRLTVL.

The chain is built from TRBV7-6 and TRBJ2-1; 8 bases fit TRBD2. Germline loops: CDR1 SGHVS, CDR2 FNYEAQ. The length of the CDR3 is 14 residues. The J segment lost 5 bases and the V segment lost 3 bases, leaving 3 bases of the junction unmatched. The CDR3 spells CASSFAGGHNEQFF. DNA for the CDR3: TGTGCCAGCAGCTTTGCGGGAGGCCACAATGAGCAGTTCTTC.

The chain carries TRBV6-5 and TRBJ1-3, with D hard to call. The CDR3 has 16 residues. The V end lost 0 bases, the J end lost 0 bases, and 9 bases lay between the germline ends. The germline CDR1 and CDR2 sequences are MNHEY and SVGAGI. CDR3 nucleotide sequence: TGTGCCAGCAGTTACTCTACCGGGAGCTCTGGAAACACCATATATTTT. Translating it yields CASSYSTGSSGNTIYF.

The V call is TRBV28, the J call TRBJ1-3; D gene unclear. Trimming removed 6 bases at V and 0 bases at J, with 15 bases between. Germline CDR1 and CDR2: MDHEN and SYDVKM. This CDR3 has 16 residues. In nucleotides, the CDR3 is TGTGCCAGCAGATTAGCCTCGGGGATCTCTGGAAACACCATATATTTT. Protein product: CASRLASGISGNTIYF.

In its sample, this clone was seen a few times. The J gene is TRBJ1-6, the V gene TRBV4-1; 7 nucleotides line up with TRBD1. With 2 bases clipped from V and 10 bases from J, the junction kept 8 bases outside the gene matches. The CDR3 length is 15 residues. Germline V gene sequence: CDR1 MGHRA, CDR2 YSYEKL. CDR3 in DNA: TGCGCCAGCAGCCAAATTCCGGGACAGAAATCACCCCTCCACTTT. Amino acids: CASSQIPGQKSPLHF.

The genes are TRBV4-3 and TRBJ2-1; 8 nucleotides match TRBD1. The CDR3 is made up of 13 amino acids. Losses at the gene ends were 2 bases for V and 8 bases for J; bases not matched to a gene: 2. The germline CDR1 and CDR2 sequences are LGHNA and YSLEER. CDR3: CASSQQGADEQFF. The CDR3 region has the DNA TGCGCCAGCAGCCAACAGGGGGCAGATGAGCAGTTCTTC.

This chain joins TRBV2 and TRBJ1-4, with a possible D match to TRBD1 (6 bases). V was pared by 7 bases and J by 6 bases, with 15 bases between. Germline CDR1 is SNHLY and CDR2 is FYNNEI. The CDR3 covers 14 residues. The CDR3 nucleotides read TGTGCCAGCACAAGAAGGGGGGGGGATGAAAAACTGTTTTTT. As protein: CASTRRGGDEKLFF.

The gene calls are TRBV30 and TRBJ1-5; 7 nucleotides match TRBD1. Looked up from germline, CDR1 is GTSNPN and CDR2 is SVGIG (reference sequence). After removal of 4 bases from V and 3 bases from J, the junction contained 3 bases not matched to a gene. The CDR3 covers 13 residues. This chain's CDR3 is CAWNRGNNQPQHF. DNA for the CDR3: TGTGCCTGGAACAGGGGAAACAATCAGCCCCAGCATTTT.

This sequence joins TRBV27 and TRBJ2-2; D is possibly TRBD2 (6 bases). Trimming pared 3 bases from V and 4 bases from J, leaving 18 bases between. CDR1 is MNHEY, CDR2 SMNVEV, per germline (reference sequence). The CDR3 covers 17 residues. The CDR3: CASSLPSRGMLTGELFF. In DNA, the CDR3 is TGTGCCAGCAGTTTGCCTTCACGGGGGATGCTCACCGGGGAGCTGTTTTTT.

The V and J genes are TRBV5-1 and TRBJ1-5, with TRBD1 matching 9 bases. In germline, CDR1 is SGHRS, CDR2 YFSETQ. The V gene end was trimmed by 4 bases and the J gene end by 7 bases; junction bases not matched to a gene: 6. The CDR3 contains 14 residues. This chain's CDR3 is CASSPDRGDQPQHF. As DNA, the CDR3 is TGCGCCAGCAGCCCGGACAGGGGAGACCAGCCCCAGCATTTT.

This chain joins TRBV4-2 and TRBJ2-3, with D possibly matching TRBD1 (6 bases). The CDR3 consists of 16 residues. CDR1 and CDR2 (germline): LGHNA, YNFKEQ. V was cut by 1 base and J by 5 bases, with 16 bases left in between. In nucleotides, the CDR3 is TGTGCCAGCAGCCAAGCTGTCAGGGGTGTGGGAGATACGCAGTATTTT. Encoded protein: CASSQAVRGVGDTQYF.

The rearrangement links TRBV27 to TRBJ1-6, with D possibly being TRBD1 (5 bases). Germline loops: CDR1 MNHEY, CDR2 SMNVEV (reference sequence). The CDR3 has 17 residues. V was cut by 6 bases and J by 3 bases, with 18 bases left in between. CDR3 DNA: TGTGCCAGCAGCCCCGGGGGGACCTTCTACTATAATTCACCCCTCCACTTT. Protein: CASSPGGTFYYNSPLHF.

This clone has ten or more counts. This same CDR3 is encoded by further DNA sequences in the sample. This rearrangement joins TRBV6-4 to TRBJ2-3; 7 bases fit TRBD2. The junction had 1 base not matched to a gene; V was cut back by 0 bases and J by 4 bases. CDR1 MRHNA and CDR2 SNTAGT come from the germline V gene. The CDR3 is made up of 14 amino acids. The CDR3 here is CASSDSSGADTQYF. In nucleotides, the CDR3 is TGTGCCAGCAGTGACTCCAGCGGGGCAGATACGCAGTATTTT.

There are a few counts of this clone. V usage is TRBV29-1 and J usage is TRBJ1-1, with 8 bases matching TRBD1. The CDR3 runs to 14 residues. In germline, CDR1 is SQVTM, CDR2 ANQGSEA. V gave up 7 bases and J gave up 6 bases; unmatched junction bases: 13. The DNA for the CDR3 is TGCAGCGCCGTCTTCCCAGGGGGCGGCCCTGAAGCTTTCTTT. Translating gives CSAVFPGGGPEAFF.

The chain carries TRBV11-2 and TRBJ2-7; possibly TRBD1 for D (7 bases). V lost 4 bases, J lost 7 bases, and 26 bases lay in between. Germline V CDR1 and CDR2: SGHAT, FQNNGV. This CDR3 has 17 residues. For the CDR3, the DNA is TGTGCCAGCAGCTGGGACCTGGGGGGACAGTATTTGGAAGAGCAGTACTTC. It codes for CASSWDLGGQYLEEQYF.

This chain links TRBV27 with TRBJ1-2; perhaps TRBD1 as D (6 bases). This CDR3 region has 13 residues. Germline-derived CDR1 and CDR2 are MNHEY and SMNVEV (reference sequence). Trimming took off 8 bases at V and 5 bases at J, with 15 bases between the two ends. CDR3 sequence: CASGGHNKYGYTF. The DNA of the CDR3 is TGTGCCAGCGGGGGACATAATAAATATGGCTACACCTTC.

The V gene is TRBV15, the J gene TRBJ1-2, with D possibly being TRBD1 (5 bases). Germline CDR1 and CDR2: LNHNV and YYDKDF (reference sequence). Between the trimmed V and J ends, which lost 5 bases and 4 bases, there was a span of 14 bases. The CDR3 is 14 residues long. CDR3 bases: TGTGCCACCAGCGGGGGGGGGTCAACCTATGGCTACACCTTC. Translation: CATSGGGSTYGYTF.

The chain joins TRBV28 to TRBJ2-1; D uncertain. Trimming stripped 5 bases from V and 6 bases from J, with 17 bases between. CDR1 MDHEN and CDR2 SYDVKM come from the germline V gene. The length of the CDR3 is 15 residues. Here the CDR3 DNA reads TGTGCCAGCAGTGTGGCGGAAGATAACCGCAATGAGCAGTTCTTC. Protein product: CASSVAEDNRNEQFF. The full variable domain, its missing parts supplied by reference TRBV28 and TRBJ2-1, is DVKVTQSSRYLVKRTGEKVFLECVQDMDHENMFWYRQDPGLGLRLIYFSYDVKMKEKGDIPEGYSVSREKKERFSLILESASTNQTSMYLCASSVAEDNRNEQFFGPGTRLTVL.

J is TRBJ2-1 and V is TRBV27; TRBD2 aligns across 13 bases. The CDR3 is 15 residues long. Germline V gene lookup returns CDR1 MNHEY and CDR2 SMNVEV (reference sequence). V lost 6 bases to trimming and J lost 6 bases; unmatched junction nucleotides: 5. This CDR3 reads CASRNRLAGGNEQFF. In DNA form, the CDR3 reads TGTGCCAGCAGGAACAGACTAGCGGGAGGCAATGAGCAGTTCTTC.

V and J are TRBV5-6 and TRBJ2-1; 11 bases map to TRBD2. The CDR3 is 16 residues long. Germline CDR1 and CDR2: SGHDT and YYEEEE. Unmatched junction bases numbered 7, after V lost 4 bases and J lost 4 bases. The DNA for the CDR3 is TGTGCCAGCAGCCAATCGACTAGCGGGGTGTACAATGAGCAGTTCTTC. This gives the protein CASSQSTSGVYNEQFF. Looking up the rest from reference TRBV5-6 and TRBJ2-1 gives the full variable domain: DAGVTQSPTHLIKTRGQQVTLRCSPKSGHDTVSWYQQALGQGPQFIFQYYEEEERQRGNFPDRFSGHQFPNYSSELNVNALLLGDSALYLCASSQSTSGVYNEQFFGPGTRLTVL.

The CDR3 protein is CASSQGRGPLNTEAFF. CDR3 DNA sequence: TGCGCCAGCAGCCAAGGAAGGGGGCCCCTGAACACTGAAGCTTTCTTT. The genes are TRBV4-3 and TRBJ1-1; 7 nucleotides match TRBD1. The CDR3 spans 16 residues. V was pared by 1 base and J by 0 bases, with 5 bases of the junction left unmatched. The germline V gene encodes CDR1 LGHNA and CDR2 YSLEER.

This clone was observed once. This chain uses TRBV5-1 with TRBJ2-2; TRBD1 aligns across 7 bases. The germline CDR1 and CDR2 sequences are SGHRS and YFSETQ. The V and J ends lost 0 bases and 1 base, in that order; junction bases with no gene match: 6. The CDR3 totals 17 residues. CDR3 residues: CASSLGSTGLNTGELFF. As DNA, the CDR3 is TGCGCCAGCAGCTTGGGGTCGACAGGGCTGAACACCGGGGAGCTGTTTTTT.

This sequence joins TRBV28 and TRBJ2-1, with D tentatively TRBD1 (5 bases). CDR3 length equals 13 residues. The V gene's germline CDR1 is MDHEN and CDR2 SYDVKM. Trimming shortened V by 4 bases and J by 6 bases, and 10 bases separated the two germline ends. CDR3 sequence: CASSSAQGNEQFF. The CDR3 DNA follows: TGTGCCAGCAGTTCAGCGCAGGGCAATGAGCAGTTCTTC.

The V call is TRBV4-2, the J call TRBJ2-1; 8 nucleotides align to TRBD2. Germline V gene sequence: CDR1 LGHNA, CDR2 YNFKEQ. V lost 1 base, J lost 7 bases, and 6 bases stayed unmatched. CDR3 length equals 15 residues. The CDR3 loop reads CASSQVTAGANEQFF. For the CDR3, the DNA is TGTGCCAGCAGCCAAGTAACAGCGGGAGCGAATGAGCAGTTCTTC.

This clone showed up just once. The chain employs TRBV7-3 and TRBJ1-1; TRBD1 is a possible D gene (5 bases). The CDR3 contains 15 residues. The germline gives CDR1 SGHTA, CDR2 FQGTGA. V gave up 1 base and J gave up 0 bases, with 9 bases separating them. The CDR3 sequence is CASSLNQGLNTEAFF. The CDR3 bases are TGTGCCAGCAGCTTAAATCAGGGCTTGAACACTGAAGCTTTCTTT.

CDR3 in amino acids: CAWKGTGTSGSGAFADTQYF. CDR3 nucleotides: TGTGCCTGGAAAGGGACCGGGACTAGCGGGAGTGGGGCTTTCGCAGATACGCAGTATTTT. The rearrangement uses TRBV30 and TRBJ2-3; TRBD2 matches at 14 bases. CDR1 is GTSNPN and CDR2 is SVGIG in the germline V gene (reference sequence). The CDR3 totals 20 residues. V lost 4 bases and J lost 4; bases outside the gene matches: 19.

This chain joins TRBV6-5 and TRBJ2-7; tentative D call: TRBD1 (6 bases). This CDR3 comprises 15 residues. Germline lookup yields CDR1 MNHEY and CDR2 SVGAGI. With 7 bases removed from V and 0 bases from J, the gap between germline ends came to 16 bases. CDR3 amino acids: CASTLTQGFSYEQYF. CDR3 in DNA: TGTGCCAGCACTTTGACCCAGGGGTTCTCCTACGAGCAGTACTTC.